Below, one T cell receptor beta chain is given with its context. Antigen specificity is unknown. One end of the junction fails to match germline, which may point to a read error. The germline V gene encodes CDR1 MNHNS and CDR2 SASEGT. The CDR3 extends over 15 amino acids. TCRdb passed the RT-PCR reads through MiXCR, listing each CDR3 protein once. Of approximately 520,000 distinct CDR3 sequences in the sample, more than 15% were seen once. This entry belongs to a study of response to subunit inactivated influenza vaccine. Findings of the study overall: Few additional T cells are recruited per seasonal influenza vaccination, authors suggested.

The chain is built from TRBV6-1 and TRBJ2-4; D is perhaps TRBD1 (6 bases). The sequencing here drew on CD4+ T cells sorted from PBMCs, taken around 25 months after vaccination. The sequence was obtained from a man between 50 and 75 years old who received an inactivated influenza vaccine. The CDR3 spells CASSRQAAAINIQYF. For the CDR3, the DNA is TGTGCCAGCAGTCGACAGGCGGCGGCCATAAACATTCAGTACTTC.